These 21 T cell receptor beta chains came from one sample sequenced in a study of blood T cell repertoires in COVID-19. The table came from immunoSEQ multiplex PCR; TCRdb's copy has only in-frame clones and leaves some out. Among around 190,000 clones, roughly three quarters were seen once, and the ten largest hold roughly 9.4%. Sequenced sample: peripheral blood. The source of these receptors is a woman in her fifties or sixties with active or convalescent COVID-19.

Here the CDR3 reads CASSYSKLPGNTIYF. CDR3 in DNA: TGTGCCAGCAGTTACTCGAAACTCCCCGGGAACACCATATATTTT. This chain uses TRBV6-5 with TRBJ1-3, with D hard to call. The CDR3 contains 15 residues. In germline, CDR1 is MNHEY, CDR2 SVGAGI. V was shortened by 0 bases and J by 7 bases, with 13 bases between the two germline ends.

The rearrangement joins TRBV20-1 to TRBJ2-3; unclear D gene. CDR1 is DFQATT and CDR2 is SNEGSKA in the germline V gene (reference sequence). Trimming shortened V by 6 bases and J by 3 bases, and 7 bases separated the two germline ends. There are 11 residues in the CDR3. The chain's CDR3 is CSALFTDTQYF. CDR3 DNA: TGCAGTGCCCTTTTTACAGATACGCAGTATTTT.

In this sample, this clone turned up once. This chain links TRBV5-1 with TRBJ1-1; 8 bases align to TRBD1. CDR3 size: 15 residues. Trimming took 3 bases from V and 7 from J; bases not matched to a gene: 11. Germline-derived CDR1 and CDR2 are SGHRS and YFSETQ. The CDR3 is CASSSPGQGIFEAFF. The CDR3 DNA reads TGCGCCAGCAGCTCCCCCGGACAGGGCATCTTTGAAGCTTTCTTT.

The V gene is TRBV4-2, the J gene TRBJ2-7; maybe TRBD1 (6 bases). V dropped 0 bases and J dropped 2 bases, with 23 bases sitting between them. This CDR3 has 19 amino acids. CDR1 LGHNA and CDR2 YNFKEQ come from the germline V gene. CDR3 nucleotide sequence: TGTGCCAGCAGCCAAGATCTTCTCGGTGGATGGGGGCGCACCTACGAGCAGTACTTC. Protein product: CASSQDLLGGWGRTYEQYF.

V gene TRBV30 combines with J gene TRBJ1-5; D gene unclear. V was pared by 0 bases and J by 0 bases, with 6 bases between. The CDR3 is 14 residues long. Germline lookup yields CDR1 GTSNPN and CDR2 SVGIG (reference sequence). The CDR3 spells CAWSVSGSNQPQHF. The CDR3 nucleotides are TGTGCCTGGAGTGTAAGCGGTAGCAATCAGCCCCAGCATTTT.

This rearrangement joins TRBV15 to TRBJ1-2; D gene unclear. The V end lost 1 base, the J end lost 2 bases, and 11 bases lay between the germline ends. This CDR3 spans 15 amino acids. Germline CDR1 LNHNV, CDR2 YYDKDF (reference sequence). As DNA, the CDR3 is TGTGCCACCAGCAGAGGAGGTGCAGAGAACTATGGCTACACCTTC. Its protein product is CATSRGGAENYGYTF.

The table lists this clone with a few counts. The CDR3: CAWSSVAGTGELFF. As DNA, the CDR3 is TGTGCCTGGAGTTCGGTAGCGGGGACCGGGGAGCTGTTTTTT. J is TRBJ2-2 and V is TRBV30; TRBD2 matches 8 bases. The germline V gene encodes CDR1 GTSNPN and CDR2 SVGIG (reference sequence). This CDR3 region has 14 residues. V lost 2 bases, J lost 5 bases, and 4 bases stayed unmatched.

The chain couples TRBV11-2 to TRBJ1-1; the D gene is possibly TRBD1 (6 bases). The CDR3 runs 13 residues. Trimming cost V 5 bases and J 2 bases, with 9 bases left between them. Germline V CDR1 and CDR2: SGHAT, FQNNGV. CDR3 DNA: TGTGCCAGCAGCCGACAGGTTAACACTGAAGCTTTCTTT. Protein sequence: CASSRQVNTEAFF.

This clone was picked up a small number of times. V is TRBV28 and J is TRBJ2-3; TRBD2 aligns across 7 bases. The J segment lost 2 bases and the V segment lost 6 bases, leaving 8 bases of the junction unmatched. Looked up from germline, CDR1 is MDHEN and CDR2 is SYDVKM. CDR3 length: 15 amino acids. In DNA form, the CDR3 reads TGTGCCAGCAGCGGACGAAGCGGGGTCACAGATACGCAGTATTTT. It specifies CASSGRSGVTDTQYF.

The J gene is TRBJ2-1, the V gene TRBV3-1 (or the pseudogene TRBV3-2), with TRBD2 identical over 10 bases. CDR1 and CDR2 from the germline V gene are LGHDT and YNNKEL (reference sequence). The V and J ends lost 0 bases and 5 bases, in that order; junction bases with no gene match: 7. This CDR3 region has 17 residues. The CDR3 loop reads CASSQEHRTSGHNEQFF. The CDR3 DNA reads TGTGCCAGCAGCCAAGAACATCGGACTAGCGGACACAATGAGCAGTTCTTC.

The sample holds a few counts of this clone. The rearrangement uses TRBV9 and TRBJ2-3; 12 nucleotides agree with TRBD2. J lost 1 base, V lost 3 bases, and 0 bases had no gene match. The germline CDR1 and CDR2 sequences are SGDLS and YYNGEE. This CDR3 has 15 residues. CDR3 DNA sequence: TGTGCCAGCAGCGCTAGCGGGGGGGGCACAGATACGCAGTATTTT. Amino acids: CASSASGGGTDTQYF.

The chain recombines TRBV9 with TRBJ2-7, with D perhaps TRBD2 (6 bases). The CDR3 sequence is 12 residues long. The V end was cut by 3 bases, the J end by 6 bases, with 10 bases between. The germline V gene has CDR1 SGDLS and CDR2 YYNGEE. The CDR3 is CASSGTGVEQYF. CDR3 in DNA: TGTGCCAGCAGCGGAACGGGGGTCGAGCAGTACTTC.

This clone was observed a single time. This chain connects TRBV9 to TRBJ2-1; 8 bases are a match to TRBD2. Germline V gives CDR1 SGDLS, CDR2 YYNGEE. The CDR3 spans 16 residues. With 0 bases clipped from V and 0 bases from J, the junction kept 2 bases outside the gene matches. The CDR3 DNA is TGTGCCAGCAGCGTAGGAAGCGGGGGCTCCTACAATGAGCAGTTCTTC. This translates into CASSVGSGGSYNEQFF.

The chain is built from TRBV4-3 and TRBJ1-4, with D possibly being TRBD1 (6 bases). The CDR3 runs 13 residues. The V and J ends lost 4 bases and 8 bases respectively, with 11 bases between them. Germline assignment: CDR1 LGHNA and CDR2 YSLEER. DNA of the CDR3: TGCGCCAGCAGCCTACAGGGTGGCGAAAAACTGTTTTTT. This encodes CASSLQGGEKLFF.

The chain uses TRBV7-2 and TRBJ2-1; the match to TRBD2 covers 12 bases. The CDR3 is 14 residues long. CDR1 SGHTA and CDR2 FQGNSA come from the germline V gene. The trim removed 4 bases at V and 9 bases at J, leaving 4 bases unmatched. The CDR3 sequence: CASSSGLAGFEQFF. CDR3 DNA sequence: TGTGCCAGCAGCTCTGGACTAGCGGGATTTGAGCAGTTCTTC. Complete variable domain (other parts from reference TRBV7-2 and TRBJ2-1): GAGVSQSPSNKVTEKGKDVELRCDPISGHTALYWYRQSLGQGLEFLIYFQGNSAPDKSGLPSDRFSAERTGGSVSTLTIQRTQQEDSAVYLCASSSGLAGFEQFFGPGTRLTVL.

The CDR3 loop reads CASSFDRVFGYTF. In DNA, the CDR3 is TGTGCCAGCAGTTTTGACAGGGTATTTGGCTACACCTTC. This rearrangement joins TRBV28 to TRBJ1-2; 7 bases match TRBD1. V was pared by 3 bases and J by 7 bases, with 5 bases of the junction left unmatched. Germline CDR1 is MDHEN and CDR2 is SYDVKM. CDR3 length equals 13 residues.

This CDR3 is CASSPRPGRGTEAFF. The DNA of the CDR3 is TGTGCCAGCTCACCTCGTCCGGGAAGGGGGACTGAAGCTTTCTTT. The chain is built from TRBV18 and TRBJ1-1; perhaps TRBD1 as D (6 bases). Per germline, CDR1 KGHSH and CDR2 LQKENI. This CDR3 spans 15 amino acids. V was clipped by 3 bases and J by 5 bases, with 16 bases between them. Full variable domain (remainder filled in from reference TRBV18 and TRBJ1-1): NAGVMQNPRHLVRRRGQEARLRCSPMKGHSHVYWYRQLPEEGLKFMVYLQKENIIDESGMPKERFSAEFPKEGPSILRIQQVVRGDSAAYFCASSPRPGRGTEAFFGQGTRLTVV.

As DNA, the CDR3 is TGTGCCAGCAGTGAAGTGGGAGCGGCCTTCACCGGGGAGCTGTTTTTT. Translating gives CASSEVGAAFTGELFF. This chain uses TRBV27 with TRBJ2-2; weak D call: TRBD2 (5 bases). V gave up 5 bases and J gave up 4 bases, with 17 bases separating them. The CDR3 extends over 16 amino acids. Germline values: CDR1 MNHEY, CDR2 SMNVEV (reference sequence).

The chain recombines TRBV12-3 or TRBV12-4 with TRBJ1-6; D gene uncertain. V was cut by 4 bases and J by 3 bases, with 4 bases left in between. CDR3 size: 13 residues. CDR3 protein: CASSSGYNSPLHF. The CDR3 coding sequence is TGTGCCAGCAGTTCGGGCTATAATTCACCCCTCCACTTT.

The chain carries TRBV5-6 and TRBJ1-2; D is perhaps TRBD1 (5 bases). The CDR3 has 13 residues. CDR1 is SGHDT and CDR2 is YYEEEE in the germline V gene. Trimming took off 4 bases at V and 4 bases at J, with 11 bases between the two ends. CDR3 DNA: TGTGCCAGCAGCGCCGCCAGGGCCTATGGCTACACCTTC. As protein: CASSAARAYGYTF.

This chain links TRBV6-1 with TRBJ1-6; TRBD1 agrees at 7 bases. Per germline, CDR1 MNHNS and CDR2 SASEGT. The CDR3 extends over 14 amino acids. The V and J ends lost 3 bases and 6 bases, in that order; junction bases with no gene match: 2. Written as DNA, the CDR3 is TGTGCCAGCAGTGACAGACAGGGTAATTCACCCCTCCACTTT. It translates to CASSDRQGNSPLHF.